The sequence of this TCR beta chain was determined in a study of blood T cell repertoires in COVID-19 (dated by TCRdb to 2018 to 2020). Turning to the overall study: The collaborator samples originated in the United States, Italy and Spain and spanned the acute and convalescent phases of COVID-19. Where available, HLA class I and class II types were taken from metadata supplied by the sample provider and were not determined by assay-based typing. Nearly every sample came with metadata listing a de-identified subject ID, COVID-19 status, age in years and sex. The repertoires were released in a freely available public database intended as a resource for research on the immune response to SARS-CoV-2. Deeply sampled blood TCRbeta repertoires from subjects exposed to, actively infected with, or recovered from COVID-19 were included in the dataset. The material from the prospective study consisted of cDNA or gDNA derived from T cells, B-cell-depleted T cells, or PBMCs. Samples came from the ongoing ImmuneRACE study (first 160 participants) plus 1,254 subjects from 6 global collaborators. Paper-wide results and their limitations: How much clinical and demographic metadata was included differed by source and by participant, and the metadata was provided uncurated.

Remarks on this clone: This receptor's antigen is unknown. Base qualities are not recorded, but no much larger clone differs from it by a single base.

TCRbeta CDR3 regions were amplified from genomic DNA by means of the immunoSEQ Assay, a bias-controlled multiplex PCR. Regarding the original processing steps: The number of nucleated cells in each sample was estimated from the amplification of reference gene primers within the assay. Sequence reads were collapsed and filtered to measure the absolute abundance of every unique TCRbeta CDR3 rearrangement. For each sample, productive Simpson clonality was calculated as the square root of Simpson's diversity index across productive rearrangements. Drawn from immuneACCESS, this table holds only the in-frame rearrangements with V and J called that TCRdb kept. Clones are partly lost; checked studies trace under half to an unresolved V gene and leave the rest unexplained. D and trimming come from the DNA, and the V and J calls and clone size come from that table. The sample records over 200,000 clones, about 91% of which are singletons. Under 1.5% of the sample is in the top ten clones.

Whole blood was collected in K2EDTA tubes by collaborating institutions according to the institutions' own protocols. For TCRbeta analysis, collaborators shipped samples as frozen whole blood, isolated PBMCs, or DNA extracted from either of those sample types. Sequences were obtained from peripheral blood. This receptor was identified in a man in his thirties or forties with acute or convalescent COVID-19.

Read as DNA, the sequence is TGTGCCAGTAGCAACCACGGGACAGGGGGAACTCTTGCCTACACCTTC. This encodes CASSNHGTGGTLAYTF. Recombination joined TRBV19 with TRBJ1-2; 11 junctional bases match TRBD1. Sequences LNHDA (CDR1) and SQIVND (CDR2) are obtained from the germline V gene (reference sequence). Trimmed from V: 6 bases; trimmed from J: 10 bases; junction bases lacking a gene match: 16. Measured from the cysteine to the phenylalanine, the CDR3 is 16 residues long. The CDR3 DNA has 48 bases and is translated from base 1. Joined to the reference TRBV19 and TRBJ1-2 proteins, this CDR3 gives the full variable domain: DGGITQSPKYLFRKEGQNVTLSCEQNLNHDAMYWYRQDPGQGLRLIYYSQIVNDFQKGDIAEGYSVSREKKESFPLTVTSAQKNPTAFYLCASSNHGTGGTLAYTFGSGTRLTVV.